These 9 T cell receptor beta chains were all obtained from the same sample, sequenced in a study of CD8 T cells in Susac syndrome. It was with random hexamers that roughly 0.45 to 1 ug RNA was reverse transcribed. TCRdb processed the immunoSEQ multiplex PCR reads anew with MiXCR; each CDR3 protein has one entry. The sample shows roughly 200,000 distinct CDR3 sequences, over 85% of them seen only once. The sequencing input was CD4+ T cells from PBMCs. The receptors shown here come from a human donor in good health.

This clonotype was detected only a few times. The chain links TRBV6-1 to TRBJ2-7; D possibly matches TRBD1 or TRBD2 (6 bases each). Between the trimmed V and J ends, which lost 7 bases and 3 bases, there was a span of 7 bases. This CDR3 spans 11 amino acids. The germline gives CDR1 MNHNS, CDR2 SASEGT. The CDR3 sequence is CASKGGYEQYF. CDR3 sequence (DNA): TGTGCCAGCAAGGGGGGCTACGAGCAGTACTTC.

This rearrangement joins TRBV12-3 or TRBV12-4 to TRBJ2-3, with D hard to call. V was shortened by 3 bases and J by 5 bases, with 18 bases between the two germline ends. The CDR3 is made up of 16 amino acids. In DNA form, the CDR3 reads TGTGCCAGCAGTTTTGCGCGGCTCTCAAGGGAAGATACGCAGTATTTT. Translating it yields CASSFARLSREDTQYF.

This clonotype was observed a single time. The V gene is TRBV9, the J gene TRBJ2-1, with D possibly being TRBD1 or TRBD2 (5 bases each). The germline V and J ends were trimmed by 2 bases and 0 bases, with 9 bases remaining between them. Germline CDR1 reads SGDLS; CDR2 reads YYNGEE. The CDR3 totals 15 residues. This chain's CDR3 is CASSVGTSSYNEQFF. CDR3 DNA sequence: TGTGCCAGCAGCGTGGGGACCAGCTCCTACAATGAGCAGTTCTTC.

A few counts support this clonotype. This sequence joins TRBV11-3 and TRBJ2-5; D gene uncertain. The germline V and J ends were trimmed by 5 bases and 1 base, with 8 bases remaining between them. CDR1 is SGHNT, CDR2 YENEEA, per germline. The CDR3 totals 13 residues. The CDR3 spells CASSRLSQETQYF. Here the CDR3 DNA reads TGTGCCAGCAGCCGACTTTCCCAAGAGACCCAGTACTTC.

The chain carries TRBV20-1 and TRBJ1-4; D is unclear. The CDR3 runs 16 residues. CDR1 DFQATT and CDR2 SNEGSKA come from the germline V gene (reference sequence). V dropped 5 bases and J dropped 4 bases, with 20 bases sitting between them. CDR3 coding DNA: TGCAGTGCTTTCTCACTCGACGGGAGCCATAATGAAAAACTGTTTTTT. Translation gives CSAFSLDGSHNEKLFF.

This chain links TRBV5-6 with TRBJ2-7, with 8 bases that match TRBD2. The CDR3 length is 14 residues. CDR1 SGHDT and CDR2 YYEEEE come from the germline V gene. J was trimmed by 7 bases and V by 2 bases; bases with no gene match: 8. Written as DNA, the CDR3 is TGTGCCAGCAGCTTCGGAGCGGGAGCCAGTGAGCAGTACTTC. It encodes CASSFGAGASEQYF.

The CDR3 is CASSSQASGGYNEQFF. In DNA form, the CDR3 reads TGTGCCAGCTCCTCACAAGCCTCTGGTGGATACAATGAGCAGTTCTTC. The chain is built from TRBV6-2 or TRBV6-3 and TRBJ2-1, with D hard to call. CDR1 is MNHEY, CDR2 SVGEGT, per germline. There are 16 residues in the CDR3. V was pared by 8 bases and J by 4 bases, with 21 bases between.

The chain's CDR3 is CASTPDRGYYGYTF. In DNA form, the CDR3 reads TGTGCCAGCACCCCGGACAGGGGATATTATGGCTACACCTTC. This chain joins TRBV5-4 and TRBJ1-2, with 9 bases that match TRBD1. CDR3 length equals 14 residues. Germline CDR1 SGHNT, CDR2 YYREEE (reference sequence). V lost 6 bases, J lost 5 bases, and 8 bases stayed unmatched.

The gene calls are TRBV6-2 or TRBV6-3 and TRBJ2-2; 8 positions match TRBD1. Germline V lookup: CDR1 MNHEY, CDR2 SVGEGT. V lost 7 bases, J lost 1 base, and 8 bases stayed unmatched. The CDR3 length is 16 residues. The CDR3: CASTQRTGKNTGELFF. The CDR3 nucleotides are TGTGCCAGCACCCAAAGGACAGGGAAGAACACCGGGGAGCTGTTTTTT.